Each of the 4 T cell receptor beta chains below was sequenced from the same sample in a study of CD8+CD57+ T cells in acquired aplastic anemia. For sequencing, patients were chosen who had shown expansion of CD8+CD57+ cells by flow cytometry. Template material for TCR beta VDJ and CDR3 profiling consisted of genomic DNA. TCRdb ran MiXCR on the reads and lists one entry per CDR3 protein. The sample consists of about 180,000 distinct CDR3 sequences, about 44% of them appearing once. The sample was sorted CD4+, CD8+, or CD8+CD57+ T cells (not recorded which) from PBMCs. The receptors stem from a human donor with aplastic anemia.

At least ten counts were recorded for this clonotype. Since a much larger clone is just one base distant, this may be a read error. The chain has TRBV2 and TRBJ2-2; 7 nucleotides agree with TRBD2. This CDR3 has 14 amino acids. Germline CDR1 is SNHLY and CDR2 is FYNNEI. The DNA for the CDR3 is TGTGCCAGCAGTTGGACTAGGTTCACCGGGGAGCTGCTTTTT. It codes for CASSWTRFTGELLF.

This clonotype has at least ten counts. J is TRBJ2-3 and V is TRBV5-5; 7 bases match TRBD1. The CDR3 contains 14 residues. The J segment lost 7 bases and the V segment lost 4 bases, leaving 9 bases of the junction unmatched. Looked up from germline, CDR1 is SGHKS and CDR2 is YYEKEE (reference sequence). DNA for the CDR3: TGTGCCAGCAGCCAATTGACAGGGTCGAATACGCAGTATTTT. This gives the protein CASSQLTGSNTQYF.

This clonotype was seen a handful of times. V gene TRBV24-1 combines with J gene TRBJ2-1; no clear D. V was clipped by 6 bases and J by 4 bases, with 3 bases between them. Germline V gene lookup returns CDR1 KGHDR and CDR2 SFDVKD. CDR3 size: 11 residues. CDR3 bases: TGTGCCACCAGTCGGTACAATGAGCAGTTCTTC. Protein: CATSRYNEQFF.

This clonotype has a count of ten or more. The chain uses TRBV20-1 and TRBJ2-3, with D hard to call. Germline V gene data show CDR1 as DFQATT and CDR2 as SNEGSKA (reference sequence). V was pared by 2 bases and J by 6 bases, with 18 bases between. The CDR3 runs to 15 residues. CDR3 sequence (DNA): TGCAGTGCTAGACCCCGGCAAAGAGACTGGGATACGCAGTATTTT. Amino acids: CSARPRQRDWDTQYF.